This TCR beta chain is from a study of shared clonotypes between healthy human individuals. Points from the study as a whole: Clonotypes that were shared across a handful of donors made up around 4.6% of naive CD4 clonotypes.

Per the germline V gene, CDR1 is SEHNR and CDR2 is FQNEAQ (reference sequence). The CDR3 is 17 amino acids. V lost 0 bases and J lost 6, with 18 bases in between. Details on this clone: As yet, its antigen is unknown.

It was into CD45RA+ naive and CD45RA-negative memory subsets that the CD4+ cells were split. Libraries were prepared by immunoSEQ multiplex PCR; TCRdb keeps only in-frame clonotypes and omits some of them. Among about 230,000 clones listed, approximately 65% were seen once. The V gene is TRBV7-9, the J gene TRBJ1-5; weak D call: TRBD1 (5 bases). The source material was memory CD4+ T cells sorted from blood. Specified subset: CD45RA-negative fraction. The sequence was collected from a man under 40 in good health. The CDR3 sequence: CASSLAPGGLGGQPQHF. The CDR3 DNA reads as TGTGCCAGCAGCTTAGCGCCCGGGGGGTTGGGCGGTCAGCCCCAGCATTTT.